This T cell receptor beta chain was sequenced for a study of OX40 agonist ivuxolimab in advanced cancers. Blood sampling took place at baseline, cycle 4 day 1, and cycle 7 day 1. A note on this clone: No antigen is known for it.

Findings and limits, study-wide: Dosing at 0.1 to 3.0 mg/kg was accompanied by clonal expansion of CD4+ and CD8+ blood T cells by week 6. The authors also found low normalized T-cell clonal expansion in some nonresponders.

The V gene end was trimmed by 6 bases and the J gene end by 4 bases; junction bases not matched to a gene: 22. The CDR3 has 19 amino acids. CDR1 and CDR2 from the germline V gene are SGHTA and FQGNSA. Measured with immunoSEQ multiplex PCR; TCRdb has only the in-frame clones, and not every one. The sample holds some 70,000 clones, about four fifths seen once. This clonotype was obtained from an adult with an advanced solid tumor such as melanoma, head and neck, liver or kidney cancer. The sample was CD4+ or CD8+ T cells sorted from blood, taken in a trial of the OX40 agonist ivuxolimab. The V gene is TRBV7-2, the J gene TRBJ2-3; 7 bases map to TRBD2. The CDR3 DNA sequence: TGTGCCAGCAGTGTCTCCCCCCCCACCGGGAGCGGGGTAGCAGATACGCAGTATTTT. Translated: CASSVSPPTGSGVADTQYF. Full variable domain (remainder filled in from reference TRBV7-2 and TRBJ2-3): GAGVSQSPSNKVTEKGKDVELRCDPISGHTALYWYRQSLGQGLEFLIYFQGNSAPDKSGLPSDRFSAERTGGSVSTLTIQRTQQEDSAVYLCASSVSPPTGSGVADTQYFGPGTRLTVL.